Below, one TCR beta chain is given with its context. This specimen belongs to a study of blood T cell repertoires in COVID-19. Overall study: Spain, Italy and the United States supplied samples that represented acute and convalescent COVID-19. Sources were T cells, B-cell-depleted T cells, or PBMCs; the material itself was cDNA or gDNA.

The authors' processing: Using reference gene primer amplification, nucleated cell counts were estimated. Sequenced by immunoSEQ multiplex PCR; TCRdb stores in-frame clones only, minus some. Clone size and the V and J calls come from that table; the DNA yielded D and trimming. The profile shows over 120,000 clones, approximately 89% of them singletons. Germline assignment: CDR1 MNHEY and CDR2 SVGAGI. Trimming took 7 bases from V and 7 from J, leaving 18 bases between them. The CDR3 length is 14 residues. The sequence was obtained from a woman between 50 and 59 years old with acute or convalescent COVID-19. The chain uses TRBV6-5 and TRBJ2-3; a possible D gene is TRBD1 (6 bases). The sequenced sample was peripheral blood. For the CDR3, the DNA is TGTGCCAGCAAACATGGACAGCGATCACATACGCAGTATTTT. Its translation: CASKHGQRSHTQYF.